The 11 T cell receptor beta chains listed next were all sequenced from one sample in a study of neurological immune-mediated disorders. TCRdb re-called the 5' RACE reads with MiXCR, one entry per CDR3 protein. In the table there are more than 75,000 distinct CDR3 sequences, approximately 3.5% of which are singletons. Input material: PBMCs. The receptors were sampled from a woman aged 50 to 60 with multiple sclerosis.

The table lists this clonotype with many counts. The chain couples TRBV18 to TRBJ1-2, with D unclear. The CDR3 is 13 amino acids. The ends were cut back, 6 bases at V and 6 bases at J, with 14 bases in the middle. CDR1 and CDR2 from the germline V gene are KGHSH and LQKENI. CDR3 in amino acids: CASSETEGHGYTF. CDR3 sequence (DNA): TGTGCCAGCTCTGAAACGGAGGGCCATGGCTACACCTTC.

Many counts were recorded for this clonotype. The rearrangement uses TRBV12-3 or TRBV12-4 and TRBJ2-5, with D possibly TRBD2 on 7 matching bases. V lost 5 bases and J lost 5, with 15 bases in between. There are 14 residues in the CDR3. The CDR3 DNA reads as TGTGCCAGCAGTCCCCGCGGGGGCGCGGAGACCCAGTACTTC. It yields the protein CASSPRGGAETQYF.

This clonotype was detected ten times or more. J is TRBJ1-5 and V is TRBV20-1; 7 bases are shared with TRBD1. The CDR3 is 16 residues long. V was pared by 0 bases and J by 7 bases, with 12 bases of the junction left unmatched. From germline, CDR1 is DFQATT and CDR2 SNEGSKA (reference sequence). The CDR3 protein is CSARDLAGGSRQPQHF. The CDR3 bases are TGCAGTGCTAGAGATTTAGCAGGGGGGTCAAGGCAGCCCCAGCATTTT.

This clonotype was counted at least ten times. The chain combines TRBV14 with TRBJ2-2; D is possibly TRBD1 or TRBD2 (5 bases each). This CDR3 region has 15 residues. From germline, CDR1 is SGHDN and CDR2 FVKESK. V was trimmed by 2 bases and J by 4 bases, leaving 11 bases between them. As DNA, the CDR3 is TGTGCCAGCAGCCAACTAGCAGGGAGCACCGGGGAGCTGTTTTTT. Its protein product is CASSQLAGSTGELFF.

This clonotype was recorded many times. This chain connects TRBV20-1 to TRBJ1-1; D is unclear. This CDR3 spans 12 amino acids. Germline-derived CDR1 and CDR2 are DFQATT and SNEGSKA (reference sequence). V lost 3 bases, J lost 0 bases, and 5 bases lay in between. This chain's CDR3 is CSASSLNTEAFF. As DNA, the CDR3 is TGCAGTGCTAGTAGCCTGAACACTGAAGCTTTCTTT.

This clonotype was observed at least ten times. Here the CDR3 reads CASSLDRPSYEQYF. CDR3 DNA: TGCGCCAGCAGCTTGGACAGGCCCTCCTACGAGCAGTACTTC. The chain couples TRBV5-1 to TRBJ2-7, with D possibly TRBD1 on 5 matching bases. The germline V and J ends were trimmed by 0 bases and 0 bases, with 7 bases remaining between them. Germline-derived CDR1 and CDR2 are SGHRS and YFSETQ. This CDR3 has 14 residues.

The chain has TRBV5-1 and TRBJ2-1, with 11 bases matching TRBD2. The CDR3 loop spans 15 amino acids. Germline V gene data show CDR1 as SGHRS and CDR2 as YFSETQ. V trimming: 0 bases; J trimming: 6 bases; junction bases outside the gene matches: 2. The CDR3 loop reads CASSLGGTSGNEQFF. CDR3 coding DNA: TGCGCCAGCAGCTTGGGCGGGACTAGCGGCAATGAGCAGTTCTTC.

This clonotype was seen ten or more times. The chain carries TRBV5-1 and TRBJ2-5, with 8 bases aligning to TRBD2. This CDR3 spans 13 amino acids. V lost 4 bases and J lost 4; bases outside the gene matches: 3. Looked up from germline, CDR1 is SGHRS and CDR2 is YFSETQ. The DNA of the CDR3 is TGCGCCAGCAGCAGCCGGGGGGGAGAGACCCAGTACTTC. This encodes CASSSRGGETQYF.

The sample holds a few counts of this clonotype. A much larger clone lies a single base off, so this may be a read error. This chain uses TRBV12-3 or TRBV12-4 with TRBJ2-1, with D unresolved. This CDR3 is built from 12 residues. As DNA, the CDR3 is TGTGACAGCAGTTATTTTGGGAATGAGCAGTTCTTC. It yields the protein CDSSYFGNEQFF.

The rearrangement uses TRBV13 and TRBJ2-1; 12 nucleotides line up with TRBD2. V shed 2 bases, J shed 7 bases, and the junction held 6 bases outside the gene matches. The V gene's germline CDR1 is PRHDT and CDR2 FYEKMQ (reference sequence). This CDR3 spans 16 amino acids. The DNA of the CDR3 is TGTGCCAGCAGCTTAAGGTCTAGCGGGGGGGCGAATGAGCAGTTCTTC. It yields the protein CASSLRSSGGANEQFF. Full variable domain (remainder filled in from reference TRBV13 and TRBJ2-1): AAGVIQSPRHLIKEKRETATLKCYPIPRHDTVYWYQQGPGQDPQFLISFYEKMQSDKGSIPDRFSAQQFSDYHSELNMSSLELGDSALYFCASSLRSSGGANEQFFGPGTRLTVL.

This clonotype has at least ten counts. V gene TRBV20-1 combines with J gene TRBJ1-2; TRBD1 matches at 9 bases. Germline V gene data show CDR1 as DFQATT and CDR2 as SNEGSKA (reference sequence). J lost 1 base, V lost 4 bases, and 10 bases had no gene match. CDR3 length: 16 residues. The CDR3 region is CSATGTGFPFNYGYTF. The CDR3, as DNA: TGCAGTGCTACCGGGACAGGGTTCCCCTTTAACTATGGCTACACCTTC.